The entry that follows covers one T cell receptor beta chain sequence. The target of this receptor is not known. No qualities accompany the bases; no much larger clone lies one base away. These data come from a study of control samples from healthy donors and cancer patients (TCRdb year 2020). Library preparation employed the immunoSEQ multiplex PCR assay. In TCRdb, the immuneACCESS table is reduced to in-frame sequences with V and J assigned. These tables do not hold every clone; where another copy was compared, an unresolved V gene accounts for under half, and the others remain unexplained. The sample yields about 140,000 clones; 94% were counted once. Of the sample, around 12% is held by the ten largest clones. The CDR3 sequence holds 14 residues, the cysteine and phenylalanine included. Only the CDR3 region is kept as DNA, spanning 42 bases read in frame from base 1. Compared with germline, V lacks 9 bases and J lacks 0 bases; bases without a gene match: 7. CDR1 SNHLY and CDR2 FYNNEI were looked up in the germline V gene.

The chain employs TRBV2 and TRBJ1-1; 7 nucleotides in the junction match TRBD1. The TCR was taken from a man aged 35-49 years in good health. The specimen was blood. The sequenced DNA is TGTGCCAGGGATTACAGGGGATTGAACACTGAAGCTTTCTTT. This sequence encodes CARDYRGLNTEAFF.